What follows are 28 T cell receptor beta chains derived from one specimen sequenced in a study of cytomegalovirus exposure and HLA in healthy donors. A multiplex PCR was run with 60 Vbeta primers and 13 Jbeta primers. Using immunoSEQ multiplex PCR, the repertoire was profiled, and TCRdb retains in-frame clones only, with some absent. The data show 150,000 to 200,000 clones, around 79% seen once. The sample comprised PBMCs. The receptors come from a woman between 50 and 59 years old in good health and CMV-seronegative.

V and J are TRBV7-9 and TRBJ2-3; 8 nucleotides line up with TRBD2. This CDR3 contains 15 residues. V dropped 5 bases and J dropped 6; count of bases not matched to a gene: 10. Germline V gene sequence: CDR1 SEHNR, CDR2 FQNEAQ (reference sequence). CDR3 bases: TGTGCCAGCAGCATACTAGCGGAGTCACTGGATACGCAGTATTTT. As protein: CASSILAESLDTQYF.

CDR3 in DNA: TGTGCCAGCAGTCTTTCGGGACAGGGGGTTTCGTATGGCTACACCTTC. This gives the protein CASSLSGQGVSYGYTF. The chain couples TRBV14 to TRBJ1-2; the match to TRBD1 covers 11 bases. The CDR3 covers 16 residues. Germline V gene sequence: CDR1 SGHDN, CDR2 FVKESK. The V gene end was trimmed by 6 bases and the J gene end by 5 bases; junction bases not matched to a gene: 11.

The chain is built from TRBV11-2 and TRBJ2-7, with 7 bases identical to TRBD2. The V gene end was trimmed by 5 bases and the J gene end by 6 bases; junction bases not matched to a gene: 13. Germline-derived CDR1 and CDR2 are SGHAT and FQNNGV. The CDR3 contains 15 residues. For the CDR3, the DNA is TGTGCCAGCAGCCCCCTTCGTGGGAGGGCCCTCGAGCAGTACTTC. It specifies CASSPLRGRALEQYF. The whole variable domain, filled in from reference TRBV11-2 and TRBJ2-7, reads EAGVAQSPRYKIIEKRQSVAFWCNPISGHATLYWYQQILGQGPKLLIQFQNNGVVDDSQLPKDRFSAERLKGVDSTLKIQPAKLEDSAVYLCASSPLRGRALEQYFGPGTRLTVT.

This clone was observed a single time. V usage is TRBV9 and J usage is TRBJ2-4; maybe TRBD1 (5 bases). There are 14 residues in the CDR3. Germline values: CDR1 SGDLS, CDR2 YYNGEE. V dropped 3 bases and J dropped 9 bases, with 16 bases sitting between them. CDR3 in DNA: TGTGCCAGCAGCGCTCAAGTATCCCAGGGCATTCAGTACTTC. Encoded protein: CASSAQVSQGIQYF.

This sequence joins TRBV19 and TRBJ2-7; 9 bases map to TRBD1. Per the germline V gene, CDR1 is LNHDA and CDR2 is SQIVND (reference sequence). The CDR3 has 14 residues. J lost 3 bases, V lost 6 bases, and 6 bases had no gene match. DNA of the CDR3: TGTGCCAGTAGGGCGGGACAGGGCTTCTACGAGCAGTACTTC. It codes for CASRAGQGFYEQYF.

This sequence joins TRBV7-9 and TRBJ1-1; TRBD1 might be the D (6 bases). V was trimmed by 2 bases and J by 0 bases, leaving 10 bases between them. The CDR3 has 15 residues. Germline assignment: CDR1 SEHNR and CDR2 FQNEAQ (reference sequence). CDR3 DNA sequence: TGTGCCAGCAGCTTACGGGGGGCGATGAACACTGAAGCTTTCTTT. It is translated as CASSLRGAMNTEAFF.

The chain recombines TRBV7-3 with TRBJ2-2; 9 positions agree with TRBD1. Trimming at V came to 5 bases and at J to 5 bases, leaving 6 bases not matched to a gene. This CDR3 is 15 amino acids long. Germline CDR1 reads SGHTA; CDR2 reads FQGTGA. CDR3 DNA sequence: TGTGCCAGCAGCGACCGACAGGGGGATACCGGGGAGCTGTTTTTT. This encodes CASSDRQGDTGELFF.

The CDR3 nucleotides are TGTGCCAGCAGTGATCTCCAGATTTCCTACAATGAGCAGTTCTTC. As protein: CASSDLQISYNEQFF. This chain connects TRBV2 to TRBJ2-1, with no clear D. Per germline, CDR1 SNHLY and CDR2 FYNNEI. There are 15 residues in the CDR3. Trimming took off 3 bases at V and 1 base at J, with 10 bases between the two ends.

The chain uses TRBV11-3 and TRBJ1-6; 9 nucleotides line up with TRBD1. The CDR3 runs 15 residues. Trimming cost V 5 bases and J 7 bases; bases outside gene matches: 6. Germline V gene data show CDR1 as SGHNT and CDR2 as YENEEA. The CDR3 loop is CASSETGTGNSPLHF. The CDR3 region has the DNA TGTGCCAGCAGCGAAACCGGGACAGGGAATTCACCCCTCCACTTT.

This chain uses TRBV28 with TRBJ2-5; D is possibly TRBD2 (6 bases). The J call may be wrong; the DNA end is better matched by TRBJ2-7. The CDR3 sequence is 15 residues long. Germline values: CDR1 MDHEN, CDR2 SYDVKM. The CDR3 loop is CASSLFVGGNVEQYF. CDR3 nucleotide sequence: TGTGCCAGCAGTTTATTCGTTGGGGGGAATGTCGAGCAGTACTTC.

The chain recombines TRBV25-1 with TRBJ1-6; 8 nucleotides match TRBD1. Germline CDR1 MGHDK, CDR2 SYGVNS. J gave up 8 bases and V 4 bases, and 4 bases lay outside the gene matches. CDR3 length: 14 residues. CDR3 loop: CASSGRGLYSPLHF. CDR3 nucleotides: TGTGCCAGCAGTGGCAGGGGGCTATATTCACCCCTCCACTTT.

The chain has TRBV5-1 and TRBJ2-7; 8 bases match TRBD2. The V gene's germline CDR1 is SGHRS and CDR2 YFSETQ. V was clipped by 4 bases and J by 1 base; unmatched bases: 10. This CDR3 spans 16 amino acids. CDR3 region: CASSKTSAEGSYEQYF. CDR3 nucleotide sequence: TGCGCCAGCAGCAAGACTAGCGCGGAGGGGTCCTACGAGCAGTACTTC.

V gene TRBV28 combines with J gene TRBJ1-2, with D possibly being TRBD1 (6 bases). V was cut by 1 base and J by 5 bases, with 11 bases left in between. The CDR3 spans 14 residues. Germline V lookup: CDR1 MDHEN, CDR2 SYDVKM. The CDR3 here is CASSLFGQGYGYTF. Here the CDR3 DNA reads TGTGCCAGCAGTTTATTTGGGCAGGGGTATGGCTACACCTTC.

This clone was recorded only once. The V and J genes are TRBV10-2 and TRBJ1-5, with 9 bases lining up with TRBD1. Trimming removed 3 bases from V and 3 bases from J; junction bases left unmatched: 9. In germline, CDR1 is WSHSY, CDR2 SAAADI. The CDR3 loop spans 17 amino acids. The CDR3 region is CASSERDRAFPNQPQHF. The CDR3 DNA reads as TGCGCCAGCAGTGAAAGGGACAGGGCTTTTCCCAATCAGCCCCAGCATTTT.

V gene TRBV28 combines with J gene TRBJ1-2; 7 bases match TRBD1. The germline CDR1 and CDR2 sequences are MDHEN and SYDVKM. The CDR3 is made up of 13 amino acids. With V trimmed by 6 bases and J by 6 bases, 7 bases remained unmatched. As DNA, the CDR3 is TGTGCCAGCAGACGTGACAGGGACCATGGCTACACCTTC. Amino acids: CASRRDRDHGYTF.

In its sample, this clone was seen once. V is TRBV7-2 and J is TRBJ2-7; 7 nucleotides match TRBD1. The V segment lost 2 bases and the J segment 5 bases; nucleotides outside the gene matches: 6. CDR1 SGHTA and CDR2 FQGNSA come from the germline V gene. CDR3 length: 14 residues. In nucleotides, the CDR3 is TGTGCCAGCAGCTTAAGACAGGGATGGCACGAGCAGTACTTC. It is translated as CASSLRQGWHEQYF.

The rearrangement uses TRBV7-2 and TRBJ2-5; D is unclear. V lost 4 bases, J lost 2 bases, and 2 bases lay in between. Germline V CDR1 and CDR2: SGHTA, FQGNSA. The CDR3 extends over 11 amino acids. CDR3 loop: CASSSQETQYF. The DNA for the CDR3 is TGTGCCAGCAGCTCACAAGAGACCCAGTACTTC.

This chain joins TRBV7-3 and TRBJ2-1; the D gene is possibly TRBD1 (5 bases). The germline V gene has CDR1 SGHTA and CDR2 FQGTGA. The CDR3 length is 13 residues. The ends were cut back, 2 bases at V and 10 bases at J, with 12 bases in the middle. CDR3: CASSLGAGSEQFF. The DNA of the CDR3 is TGTGCCAGCAGCTTAGGGGCAGGGTCAGAGCAGTTCTTC.

CDR3 nucleotides: TGCGCCAGCAGTGAGGGGGCCCTTGCTGCGCAGTATTTT. This translates into CASSEGALAAQYF. The rearrangement joins TRBV10-1 to TRBJ2-3, with D tentatively TRBD1 (5 bases). V lost 2 bases, J lost 10 bases, and 13 bases lay in between. The CDR3 consists of 13 residues. In germline, CDR1 is WNHNN, CDR2 SYGVQD (reference sequence).

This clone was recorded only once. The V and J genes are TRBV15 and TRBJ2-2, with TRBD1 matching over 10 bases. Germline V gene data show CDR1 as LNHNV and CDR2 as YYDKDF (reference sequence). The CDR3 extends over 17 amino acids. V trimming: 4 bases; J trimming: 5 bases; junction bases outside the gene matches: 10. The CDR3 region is CATSNSLGDRGTGELFF. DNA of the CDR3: TGTGCCACCAGCAACTCCCTAGGGGACAGGGGAACCGGGGAGCTGTTTTTT.

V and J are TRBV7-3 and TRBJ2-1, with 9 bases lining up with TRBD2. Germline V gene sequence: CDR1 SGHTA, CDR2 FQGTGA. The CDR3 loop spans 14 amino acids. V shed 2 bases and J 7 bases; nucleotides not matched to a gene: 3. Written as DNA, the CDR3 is TGTGCCAGCAGCTTAGGACTAGCGACAAATGAGCAGTTCTTC. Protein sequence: CASSLGLATNEQFF.

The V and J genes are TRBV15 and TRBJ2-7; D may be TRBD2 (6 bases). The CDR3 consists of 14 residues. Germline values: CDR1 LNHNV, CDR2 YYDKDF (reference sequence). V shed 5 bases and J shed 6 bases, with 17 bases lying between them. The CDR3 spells CATSRKERVGEQYF. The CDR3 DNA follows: TGTGCCACCAGCCGTAAGGAGCGGGTCGGCGAGCAGTACTTC.

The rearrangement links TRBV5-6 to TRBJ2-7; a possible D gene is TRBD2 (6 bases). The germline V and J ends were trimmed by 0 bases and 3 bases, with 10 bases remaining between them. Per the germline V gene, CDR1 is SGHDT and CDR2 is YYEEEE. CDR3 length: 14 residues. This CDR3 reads CASSLGGMVYEQYF. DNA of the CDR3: TGTGCCAGCAGCTTGGGCGGGATGGTCTACGAGCAGTACTTC.

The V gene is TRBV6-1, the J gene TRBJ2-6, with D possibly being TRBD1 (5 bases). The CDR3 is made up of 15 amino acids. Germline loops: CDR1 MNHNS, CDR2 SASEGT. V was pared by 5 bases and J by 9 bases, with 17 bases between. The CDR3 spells CASSIRWQGGNVLTF. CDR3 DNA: TGTGCCAGCAGTATTAGGTGGCAGGGCGGCAACGTCCTGACTTTC.

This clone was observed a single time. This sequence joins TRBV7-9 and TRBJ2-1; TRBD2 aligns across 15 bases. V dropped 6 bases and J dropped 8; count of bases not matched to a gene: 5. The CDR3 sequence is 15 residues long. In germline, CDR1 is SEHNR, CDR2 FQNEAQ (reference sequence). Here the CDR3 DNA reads TGTGCCAGCAGAACCCGGACTAGCGGGAGGGATGAGCAGTTCTTC. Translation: CASRTRTSGRDEQFF.

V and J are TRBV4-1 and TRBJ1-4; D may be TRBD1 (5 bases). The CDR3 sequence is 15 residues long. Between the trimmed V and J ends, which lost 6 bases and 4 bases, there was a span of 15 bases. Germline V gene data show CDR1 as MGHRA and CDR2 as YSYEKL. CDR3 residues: CASRRSGGGNEKLFF. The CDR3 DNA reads TGCGCCAGCAGAAGGAGCGGGGGAGGTAATGAAAAACTGTTTTTT.

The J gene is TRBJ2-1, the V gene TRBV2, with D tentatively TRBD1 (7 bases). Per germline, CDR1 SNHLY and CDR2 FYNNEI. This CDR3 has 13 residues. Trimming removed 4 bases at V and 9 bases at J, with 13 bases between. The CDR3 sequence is CASSGSRGAEQFF. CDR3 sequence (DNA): TGTGCCAGCAGTGGGAGCAGGGGGGCTGAGCAGTTCTTC.

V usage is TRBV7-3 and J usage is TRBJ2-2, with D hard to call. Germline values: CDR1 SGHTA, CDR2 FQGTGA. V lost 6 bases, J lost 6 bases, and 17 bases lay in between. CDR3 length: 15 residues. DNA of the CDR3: TGTGCCAGCAGTCAGCTAGTAGGTGGCTCCGGGGAGCTGTTTTTT. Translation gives CASSQLVGGSGELFF.